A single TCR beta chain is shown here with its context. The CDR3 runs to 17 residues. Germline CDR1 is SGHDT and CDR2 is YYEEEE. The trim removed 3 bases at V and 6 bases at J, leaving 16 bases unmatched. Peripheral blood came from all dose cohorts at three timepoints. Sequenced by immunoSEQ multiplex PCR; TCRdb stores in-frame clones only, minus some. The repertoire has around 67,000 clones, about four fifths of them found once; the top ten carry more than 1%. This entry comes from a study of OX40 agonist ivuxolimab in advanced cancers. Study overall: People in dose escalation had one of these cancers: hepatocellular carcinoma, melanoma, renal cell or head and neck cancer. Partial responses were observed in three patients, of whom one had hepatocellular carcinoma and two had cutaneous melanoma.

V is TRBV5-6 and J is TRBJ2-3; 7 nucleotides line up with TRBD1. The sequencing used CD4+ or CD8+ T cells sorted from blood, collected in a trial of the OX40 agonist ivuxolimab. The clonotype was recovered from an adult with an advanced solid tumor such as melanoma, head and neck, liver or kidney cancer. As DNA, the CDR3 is TGTGCCAGCAGCTCCCTGGGAGTAGGGACAGATGGGGATACGCAGTATTTT. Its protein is CASSSLGVGTDGDTQYF. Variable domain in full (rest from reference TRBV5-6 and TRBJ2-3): DAGVTQSPTHLIKTRGQQVTLRCSPKSGHDTVSWYQQALGQGPQFIFQYYEEEERQRGNFPDRFSGHQFPNYSSELNVNALLLGDSALYLCASSSLGVGTDGDTQYFGPGTRLTVL.